These 32 T cell receptor beta chains originate from one sample sequenced in a study of molecular identifiers for immune sequencing clone quantification. TCRdb called the PCR reads again in MiXCR, with one record for every CDR3 protein. The data hold 300,000 to 400,000 distinct CDR3 sequences, with over 20% observed a single time. Material: naive CD8+ T cells from blood, with Jurkat cell RNA spiked in. Subset denoted: FACS-sorted CD8+CD4-CCR7+CD45RA+ naive T cells. The receptors were sampled from a human donor in good health. Some libraries in this study had Jurkat cell RNA spiked in.

This clonotype has at least ten counts. This sequence joins TRBV7-2 and TRBJ2-7, with 12 bases matching TRBD2. The germline V gene encodes CDR1 SGHTA and CDR2 FQGNSA. CDR3 size: 16 residues. J gave up 3 bases and V 2 bases, and 5 bases lay outside the gene matches. The CDR3 DNA sequence: TGTGCCAGCAGCTTAACGGGACTAGCGGGCGACTACGAGCAGTACTTC. Its translation is CASSLTGLAGDYEQYF.

This clonotype was counted many times. The rearrangement joins TRBV6-2 or TRBV6-3 to TRBJ1-2; 8 bases are shared with TRBD1. V trimming: 6 bases; J trimming: 4 bases; junction bases outside the gene matches: 10. The CDR3 extends over 15 amino acids. The germline V gene encodes CDR1 MNHEY and CDR2 SVGEGT. The CDR3 coding sequence is TGTGCCAGCAGCTCCGGCAGACAGGGGAGCTATGGCTACACCTTC. Translated: CASSSGRQGSYGYTF.

Notes on this clonotype: This may be a read error, as it is one base from a much larger clone. The rearrangement links TRBV4-3 to TRBJ1-1; tentatively, D is TRBD1 (5 bases). The germline gives CDR1 LGHNA, CDR2 YSLEER. The CDR3 spans 14 residues. The CDR3 sequence: CASGQDWGDTEAFF. CDR3 coding DNA: TGCGCCAGCGGCCAAGATTGGGGGGACACTGAAGCTTTCTTT.

Ten or more counts support this clonotype. This chain joins TRBV4-1 and TRBJ2-7; 9 nucleotides agree with TRBD1. Germline V gene sequence: CDR1 MGHRA, CDR2 YSYEKL. The CDR3 loop spans 15 amino acids. With V trimmed by 3 bases and J by 0 bases, 3 bases remained unmatched. The CDR3 is CASSQGQGRSYEQYF. CDR3 sequence (DNA): TGCGCCAGCAGCCAGGGACAGGGCCGCTCCTACGAGCAGTACTTC.

A note on this clonotype: A much larger clone differs by one base, so this may be a read error. The rearrangement uses TRBV7-9 and TRBJ2-1; D not resolved. Germline CDR1 is SEHNR and CDR2 is FQNEAQ (reference sequence). CDR3 size: 12 residues. The CDR3 protein is CASSSSNNEQFF. The CDR3 region has the DNA TGTGCCAGCAGCTCCTCCAACAATGAGCAGTTCTTC.

There are a few counts of this clonotype. Germline is not matched at one junction end, which may reflect a read error. The chain carries TRBV29-1 and TRBJ1-1; TRBD1 matches at 7 bases. The CDR3 contains 10 residues. Germline assignment: CDR1 SQVTM and CDR2 ANQGSEA. The CDR3 sequence is CCVTGVEAFF. The CDR3 DNA is TGCTGCGTAACAGGGGTCGAAGCTTTCTTT.

Details on this clonotype: Since no conserved phenylalanine or tryptophan closes the CDR3, a read error is the likely cause. The chain employs TRBV2 and TRBJ2-7, with 11 bases identical to TRBD1. The germline V gene has CDR1 SNHLY and CDR2 FYNNEI. This CDR3 is 15 amino acids long. The CDR3 DNA follows: TGTGCCAGCATTGAAGCCGGGACAGGGGGCTACGAGCAGTACTCC. Residues: CASIEAGTGGYEQYS.

This clonotype was counted a single time. CDR3 nucleotide sequence: TGTGCCAGCACTCTGCCTGGGGACCTAGCGAGTAGGAATACGCAGTATTTT. Translation: CASTLPGDLASRNTQYF. This chain links TRBV28 with TRBJ2-3; D might be TRBD2 (6 bases). The CDR3 length is 17 residues. The V gene's germline CDR1 is MDHEN and CDR2 SYDVKM. V was pared by 7 bases and J by 7 bases, with 27 bases between.

In regard to this clonotype: At one of its ends the junction is not consistent with the germline gene, which may arise from a read error. This sequence joins TRBV20-1 and TRBJ2-7, with TRBD2 identical over 7 bases. The CDR3 runs 13 residues. Per germline, CDR1 DFQATT and CDR2 SNEGSKA (reference sequence). The DNA for the CDR3 is TGCAGTGCAGGGAGCGGGACCTCCTACAAGCAGTACTTC. This encodes CSAGSGTSYKQYF.

This clonotype has ten or more counts. V is TRBV9 and J is TRBJ1-1; the match to TRBD1 covers 7 bases. V was clipped by 3 bases and J by 5 bases; unmatched bases: 7. Germline V gene data show CDR1 as SGDLS and CDR2 as YYNGEE. The CDR3 runs to 14 residues. Here the CDR3 DNA reads TGTGCCAGCAGCGAGACAGGGATTGTGACTGAAGCTTTCTTT. Protein sequence: CASSETGIVTEAFF.

The V and J genes are TRBV10-3 and TRBJ2-5; D is uncertain. The V end was cut by 6 bases, the J end by 2 bases, with 10 bases between. The CDR3 extends over 13 amino acids. CDR1 and CDR2 from the germline V gene are ENHRY and SYGVKD. CDR3 amino acids: CAISDGLQETQYF. CDR3 nucleotides: TGTGCCATCAGCGACGGGCTACAAGAGACCCAGTACTTC.

Comment on this clonotype: A much larger clone differs by one base, so this may be a read error. The chain couples TRBV29-1 to TRBJ1-1; D is ambiguous. Germline assignment: CDR1 SQVTM and CDR2 ANQGSEA. This CDR3 contains 11 residues. V lost 2 bases and J lost 1, with 2 bases in between. CDR3 region: CSVEPNTEAFF. DNA of the CDR3: TGCAGCGTTGAACCGAACACTGAAGCTTTCTTT.

This clonotype was picked up a small number of times. The chain has TRBV12-3 or TRBV12-4 and TRBJ2-6; D gene uncertain. This CDR3 has 16 residues. Trimming pared 7 bases from V and 0 bases from J, leaving 13 bases between. CDR3 bases: TGTGCCAGCACCCCCGGAACGAGCTCTGGGGCCAACGTCCTGACTTTC. Translation: CASTPGTSSGANVLTF.

About this clonotype: Just one base apart from a much larger clone, this may be a read error. The chain employs TRBV4-3 and TRBJ1-4; TRBD1 aligns across 7 bases. There are 15 residues in the CDR3. Germline V CDR1 and CDR2: LGHNA, YSLEER. The CDR3 is CAGSYSTGRYEKLFF. In DNA form, the CDR3 reads TGCGCCGGCAGCTACTCGACAGGGCGATATGAAAAACTGTTTTTT.

This clonotype was recorded at least ten times. The rearrangement links TRBV4-3 to TRBJ2-7, with D perhaps matching TRBD1 (5 bases). V lost 0 bases and J 5 bases, leaving 11 bases between the germline ends. Germline loops: CDR1 LGHNA, CDR2 YSLEER. The CDR3 spans 14 residues. The CDR3: CASSQDMTAHEQYF. In DNA, the CDR3 is TGCGCCAGCAGCCAAGATATGACAGCCCACGAGCAGTACTTC.

This clonotype was picked up many times. The chain has TRBV15 and TRBJ2-7; D is possibly TRBD1 (6 bases). V was shortened by 6 bases and J by 2 bases, with 17 bases between the two germline ends. The CDR3 has 15 residues. Germline CDR1 and CDR2: LNHNV and YYDKDF (reference sequence). DNA of the CDR3: TGTGCCACCAGTCTACCCGGGACACTAGCCTACGAGCAGTACTTC. Translating gives CATSLPGTLAYEQYF.

The J gene is TRBJ1-4, the V gene TRBV2, with D possibly matching TRBD1 (6 bases). V lost 11 bases, J lost 2 bases, and 18 bases lay in between. In germline, CDR1 is SNHLY, CDR2 FYNNEI. This CDR3 region has 15 residues. DNA of the CDR3: TGTGCCGTCCCCTTCCTCCAGGGGACTAATGAAAAACTGTTTTTT. It encodes CAVPFLQGTNEKLFF.

A remark on this clonotype: This may come from a read error, since a much larger clone is one base off. This chain joins TRBV4-3 and TRBJ2-5; a possible D gene is TRBD1 (5 bases). This CDR3 has 15 amino acids. The germline CDR1 and CDR2 sequences are LGHNA and YSLEER. CDR3 sequence: CARSQESWTSETQYF. In DNA, the CDR3 is TGCGCCCGCAGCCAAGAATCCTGGACATCGGAGACCCAGTACTTC.

This CDR3 is CSARVQGSNSPLHF. The DNA for the CDR3 is TGCAGTGCTAGAGTACAAGGTTCTAATTCACCCCTCCACTTT. V gene TRBV20-1 combines with J gene TRBJ1-6; the D is unclear. Germline V lookup: CDR1 DFQATT, CDR2 SNEGSKA (reference sequence). The CDR3 spans 14 residues. Trimming shortened V by 1 base and J by 6 bases, and 10 bases separated the two germline ends.

This chain uses TRBV14 with TRBJ1-5; unclear D gene. V lost 2 bases and J lost 5, with 16 bases in between. Germline V gene data show CDR1 as SGHDN and CDR2 as FVKESK. This CDR3 has 16 amino acids. CDR3 sequence reads: CASSQKRNLDDQPQHF. CDR3 coding DNA: TGTGCCAGCAGCCAAAAACGGAACCTAGACGATCAGCCCCAGCATTTT. The full variable domain, its missing parts supplied by reference TRBV14 and TRBJ1-5, is EAGVTQFPSHSVIEKGQTVTLRCDPISGHDNLYWYRRVMGKEIKFLLHFVKESKQDESGMPNNRFLAERTGGTYSTLKVQPAELEDSGVYFCASSQKRNLDDQPQHFGDGTRLSIL.

About this clonotype itself: A read error is possible here, since a much larger clone lies one base away. The chain recombines TRBV19 with TRBJ1-1; no reliable D call. The CDR3 has 13 residues. Germline V lookup: CDR1 LNHDA, CDR2 SQIVND (reference sequence). Trimming left V 3 bases short and J 6 bases short, with 11 bases between. CDR3 nucleotides: TGTGCCAGTAGTATGGGCTCGGGCCCTGAAGCTTTCTTT. Protein product: CASSMGSGPEAFF.

Comments on this clonotype: The junction differs from germline at one of its ends, possibly a read error. The gene calls are TRBV5-1 and TRBJ1-3; D call uncertain. Germline V gives CDR1 SGHRS, CDR2 YFSETQ. This CDR3 has 14 residues. The CDR3 DNA is TGCGCCAGCAGCTTGGGGGAGTCTGGAAACGCCATATATTTT. Amino acids: CASSLGESGNAIYF.

A few counts support this clonotype. The V gene is TRBV19, the J gene TRBJ1-1, with a tentative D call TRBD1 (5 bases). Looked up from germline, CDR1 is LNHDA and CDR2 is SQIVND (reference sequence). V lost 3 bases and J lost 7, with 18 bases in between. CDR3 length: 15 residues. The CDR3 spells CASSILTDSWGEAFF. The CDR3 coding sequence is TGTGCCAGTAGTATCCTGACAGATTCTTGGGGTGAAGCTTTCTTT.

This clonotype was observed many times. The chain couples TRBV6-1 to TRBJ1-1; tentatively, D is TRBD1 (5 bases). Germline loops: CDR1 MNHNS, CDR2 SASEGT. Trimming cost V 6 bases and J 0 bases, with 8 bases left between them. This CDR3 has 13 residues. The CDR3 spells CASRMGLNTEAFF. As DNA, the CDR3 is TGTGCCAGCAGGATGGGACTGAACACTGAAGCTTTCTTT.

This clonotype came up many times. The V gene is TRBV11-2, the J gene TRBJ2-5; D is undetermined. CDR1 and CDR2 from the germline V gene are SGHAT and FQNNGV. V was cut by 2 bases and J by 1 base, with 8 bases left in between. The CDR3 has 14 residues. CDR3 in amino acids: CASSLHRAQETQYF. The CDR3, as DNA: TGTGCCAGCAGCTTACACCGGGCCCAAGAGACCCAGTACTTC. The variable domain in full, completed from reference TRBV11-2 and TRBJ2-5, reads EAGVAQSPRYKIIEKRQSVAFWCNPISGHATLYWYQQILGQGPKLLIQFQNNGVVDDSQLPKDRFSAERLKGVDSTLKIQPAKLEDSAVYLCASSLHRAQETQYFGPGTRLLVL.

This clonotype was observed at least ten times. This chain uses TRBV6-5 with TRBJ1-6; D ambiguous. Trimming took off 0 bases at V and 6 bases at J, with 9 bases between the two ends. Looked up from germline, CDR1 is MNHEY and CDR2 is SVGAGI. The CDR3 extends over 15 amino acids. CDR3 sequence: CASSYSGGSNSPLHF. CDR3 DNA: TGTGCCAGCAGTTACTCTGGTGGTAGTAATTCACCCCTCCACTTT.

The gene calls are TRBV6-6 and TRBJ1-1; D perhaps matches TRBD1 (6 bases). The CDR3 is 15 amino acids. Germline CDR1 is MNHNY and CDR2 is SVGAGI (reference sequence). V lost 6 bases, J lost 11 bases, and 25 bases lay in between. For the CDR3, the DNA is TGTGCCAGCAGGACGCCGACAGGACGGGTCGAGGCGGCTTTCTTT. Protein sequence: CASRTPTGRVEAAFF.

V and J are TRBV4-1 and TRBJ1-5; weak D call: TRBD1 (6 bases). Germline CDR1 and CDR2: MGHRA and YSYEKL. This CDR3 is built from 18 residues. V was trimmed by 0 bases and J by 5 bases, leaving 20 bases between them. The CDR3 bases are TGCGCCAGCAGCCAAGATGTTTTCGGAAGGGGGGAAGATCAGCCCCAGCATTTT. This sequence encodes CASSQDVFGRGEDQPQHF.

This clonotype turned up a few times. V usage is TRBV5-6 and J usage is TRBJ1-4; D remains unclear. Germline lookup yields CDR1 SGHDT and CDR2 YYEEEE. Trimming stripped 5 bases from V and 6 bases from J, with 17 bases between. This CDR3 has 15 residues. The CDR3 DNA sequence: TGTGCCAGCAGTTCATGGGCGGAACCGGATGAAAAACTGTTTTTT. Protein product: CASSSWAEPDEKLFF.

In this sample, this clonotype turned up many times. The rearrangement joins TRBV29-1 to TRBJ2-5; a possible D gene is TRBD1 (6 bases). This CDR3 region has 15 residues. Germline loops: CDR1 SQVTM, CDR2 ANQGSEA. V lost 2 bases and J 9 bases, leaving 22 bases between the germline ends. CDR3 loop: CSVESGEGGFRAQYF. The CDR3 DNA reads TGCAGCGTTGAAAGCGGAGAAGGGGGTTTCAGGGCCCAGTACTTC.

This clonotype was observed once. The CDR3 does not end in the conserved phenylalanine or tryptophan, so this is likely a read error. The genes are TRBV27 and TRBJ2-3; TRBD2 aligns across 8 bases. Looked up from germline, CDR1 is MNHEY and CDR2 is SMNVEV (reference sequence). V shed 8 bases, J shed 4 bases, and the junction held 14 bases outside the gene matches. The CDR3 consists of 16 residues. CDR3: CASGLLVSGGPDTQYL. The CDR3 bases are TGTGCCAGCGGTCTCCTCGTCAGCGGGGGCCCAGATACGCAGTATCTT.

This clonotype was found many times. For the CDR3, the DNA is TGTGCCAGCAGCGTAGGGACTACCCCCTCGGATACGCAGTATTTT. Translated: CASSVGTTPSDTQYF. The chain links TRBV9 to TRBJ2-3; a weak D match, TRBD2 (6 bases). V shed 0 bases and J shed 6 bases, with 14 bases lying between them. The CDR3 extends over 15 amino acids. Germline values: CDR1 SGDLS, CDR2 YYNGEE.